The clone carrying this T cell receptor beta chain was seen at least ten times. Its antigen remains unidentified. The sample comes from a study of CD8 T cells in ankylosing spondylitis. Study results and caveats: Reported data indicate significant enrichment of disease-linked clones within matched ankylosing spondylitis synovial fluid. What seemed typical of ankylosing spondylitis blood was a TCR beta motif built from fewer than ten highly homologous variants.

TCRdb re-analysed the 5' RACE reads in MiXCR, keeping a single row per CDR3 protein. Altogether around 250,000 distinct CDR3 sequences are present, about 10% being singletons, with the ten largest covering under 8%. Germline CDR1 reads SQVTM; CDR2 reads ANQGSEA. This CDR3 has 14 amino acids. The V segment lost 1 base and the J segment 2 bases; nucleotides outside the gene matches: 2. J is TRBJ2-1 and V is TRBV29-1; 7 bases fit TRBD2. This TCR was recovered from a male donor with ankylosing spondylitis or in good health (not recorded which). Sequencing was done on a sample of blood, either unsorted or a sorted T cell fraction (not recorded which). The CDR3 here is CSVEASGAYNEQFF. In DNA form, the CDR3 reads TGCAGCGTTGAAGCCAGCGGGGCCTACAATGAGCAGTTCTTC.